Presented here are 5 T cell receptor beta chains from one specimen sequenced in a study of CD8 T cells in ankylosing spondylitis. Study observations and caveats: The study identified a TCR beta motif of under ten highly homologous variants that appeared characteristic of ankylosing spondylitis blood.

Antigen specificity for these receptors is unknown. TCRdb processed the 5' RACE reads anew with MiXCR; each CDR3 protein has one entry. The table lists roughly 300,000 distinct CDR3 sequences, around 8% of them singletons, with roughly 14% in the top ten. Sequenced: blood, either unsorted or a sorted T cell fraction (not recorded which). The origin of the receptors is a male donor with ankylosing spondylitis.

This clonotype was detected only a few times. This chain links TRBV3-1 with TRBJ2-1, with D tentatively TRBD2 (5 bases). The V and J ends lost 0 bases and 3 bases respectively, with 18 bases between them. This CDR3 spans 18 amino acids. Germline CDR1 reads LGHDT; CDR2 reads YNNKEL (reference sequence). Here the CDR3 reads CASSQDGVGSPLYNEQFF. For the CDR3, the DNA is TGTGCCAGCAGCCAAGACGGGGTGGGTTCACCCCTCTACAATGAGCAGTTCTTC.

This clonotype was picked up a small number of times. The chain couples TRBV3-1 to TRBJ2-1, with 10 positions matching TRBD2. Germline V gives CDR1 LGHDT, CDR2 YNNKEL (reference sequence). The length of the CDR3 is 16 residues. V gave up 2 bases and J gave up 7 bases; unmatched junction bases: 8. The CDR3 loop reads CASSQIAGGSTNEQFF. In DNA, the CDR3 is TGTGCCAGCAGCCAAATAGCGGGAGGCTCGACAAATGAGCAGTTCTTC.

This chain links TRBV4-2 with TRBJ2-1; D is unresolved. Looked up from germline, CDR1 is LGHNA and CDR2 is YNFKEQ. Trimming removed 3 bases from V and 0 bases from J, with 9 bases in between. This CDR3 spans 15 amino acids. The CDR3 protein is CASSQQVSSYNEQFF. CDR3 coding DNA: TGTGCCAGCAGCCAGCAGGTGAGCTCCTACAATGAGCAGTTCTTC.

V and J are TRBV20-1 and TRBJ2-2; 10 nucleotides agree with TRBD2. The CDR3 loop spans 17 amino acids. CDR1 is DFQATT, CDR2 SNEGSKA, per germline (reference sequence). V gave up 0 bases and J gave up 3 bases; unmatched junction bases: 7. CDR3 bases: TGCAGTGCTAGAGATTCTAGCGGGAGTAAGGACACCGGGGAGCTGTTTTTT. Translating it yields CSARDSSGSKDTGELFF.

This clonotype has more than one count but fewer than ten. The rearrangement uses TRBV10-3 and TRBJ2-7; D may correspond to TRBD1 or TRBD2 (5 bases each). Trimming took 5 bases from V and 1 from J, leaving 12 bases between them. Germline V gene sequence: CDR1 ENHRY, CDR2 SYGVKD. The CDR3 has 14 residues. The CDR3 region is CAISPGTASYEQYF. CDR3 nucleotides: TGTGCCATCAGTCCCGGGACGGCTTCCTACGAGCAGTACTTC.